These T cell receptor beta chains were read from a single sample in a study of blood T cell repertoires in COVID-19. Generated by immunoSEQ multiplex PCR, the TCRdb table keeps only in-frame clones and is missing some. The table has 99,000 or so clones, less than 90% seen once. The sample was peripheral blood. The receptors stem from a man aged 50 or older with acute or convalescent COVID-19. Each CDR3 is given with its conserved first and last residue. A D gene is named only where the DNA matches it firmly. Size is stated for part of the rows, as once, few or many counts, or as a class when the clone is expanded.

TRBJ1-2 TRBV6-5 . . TGTGCCAGCAGTTACTTAACAGGGCCTTTTAACTATGGCTACACCTTC CASSYLTGPFNYGYTF
TRBJ2-7 TRBV27 . TRBD1 TGTGCCAGCAGACCCGGGACAGGGGCTGTCTACGAGCAGTACTTC CASRPGTGAVYEQYF
TRBJ2-1 TRBV6-1 . TRBD2 TGTGCCAGCAGTGAAGATTCGGGTAGCGGGAGCCTTGAGCAGTTCTTC CASSEDSGSGSLEQFF
TRBJ1-1 TRBV5-1 . . TGCGCCAGCAGGAGACAGGCCACGAACACTGAAGCTTTCTTT CASRRQATNTEAFF
TRBJ1-5 TRBV12-3/TRBV12-4 . . TGTGCCAGCAGTTTAGGGCTCGTCCAGCCCCAGCATTTT CASSLGLVQPQHF
TRBJ2-7 TRBV6-6 . . TGTGCCACCCGTCCAGGGGCCTACGAGCAGTACTTC CATRPGAYEQYF
TRBJ2-7 TRBV27 . TRBD2 TGTGCCAGCATCCCTAGCGGGAGTCCCTACGAGCAGTACTTC CASIPSGSPYEQYF
TRBJ2-7 TRBV19 . TRBD1 TGTGCCAGTAGCCGACAGGGGGCCTACGAGCAGTACTTC CASSRQGAYEQYF
TRBJ1-5 TRBV19 . TRBD1 TGTGCCAGTAGTATAGCCCGGGACAGGGGAGTTGTTCCTCAGCCCCAGCATTTT CASSIARDRGVVPQPQHF
TRBJ2-7 TRBV7-2 . . TGTGCCAGCAGCTTAGGCCCCTCCCGCGGCAGCTCCTACGAGCAGTACTTC CASSLGPSRGSSYEQYF
TRBJ2-3 TRBV10-2 . . TGCGCCAGCAGTGAGTTAGGAGGGAATACGCAGTATTTT CASSELGGNTQYF
TRBJ1-5 TRBV19 . TRBD1 TGTGCCAGTAGTAGGACAGGGGCCAATCAGCCCCAGCATTTT CASSRTGANQPQHF
TRBJ2-3 TRBV2 . . TGTGCCAGCGCAGCGCCAGGCACAGATACGCAGTATTTT CASAAPGTDTQYF
TRBJ2-7 TRBV5-4 few TRBD2 TGTGCCAGCAGCTTGTTACGTCCGGGGGGATCCCCCGTTTACGAGCAGTACTTC CASSLLRPGGSPVYEQYF
TRBJ2-5 TRBV29-1 few TRBD2 TGCAGCGTTCCAAGCGGGGGTGATCAAGAGACCCAGTACTTC CSVPSGGDQETQYF
TRBJ1-2 TRBV30 . TRBD1 TGTGCCTGCAACAGGGGAGAAGTTGGCTACACCTTC CACNRGEVGYTF
TRBJ2-1 TRBV2 . TRBD2 TGTGCCAGCAGGGGGACTAGCGGTTACAATGAGCAGTTCTTC CASRGTSGYNEQFF
TRBJ2-7 TRBV15 . TRBD2 TGTGCCACCAGCAGAGGGACTAGCAACGAGCAGTACTTC CATSRGTSNEQYF
TRBJ2-1 TRBV5-1 . TRBD2 TGCGCCAGCAGCCCCCCGGGACTAGCGAATGAGCAGTTCTTC CASSPPGLANEQFF
TRBJ1-2 TRBV27 . . TGTGCCAGCAGCTGGGGGGGGGCTAACTATGGCTACACCTTC CASSWGGANYGYTF
TRBJ2-2 TRBV3-1/TRBV3-2 once . TGTGCCAGCAGCCAGGGGGGTTTCACCGGGGAGCTGTTTTTT CASSQGGFTGELFF
TRBJ2-5 TRBV21-1 . . TGTGCCAACTCCGGACTCCTTAGCGGGAGACAAGAGACCCAGTACTTC CANSGLLSGRQETQYF
TRBJ1-1 TRBV4-1 . TRBD1 TGCGCCAGCAGCCAAGATACCCGGGACAGCCGTGAAGCTTTCTTT CASSQDTRDSREAFF
TRBJ2-1 TRBV9 . TRBD2 TGTGCCAGCAGCGTTCAGCGGGGGGGCCCCCATGAGCAGTTCTTC CASSVQRGGPHEQFF
TRBJ2-6 TRBV25-1 . . TGTGCCAGCAGATTAGCGGCTTCTTCTGGGGCCAACGTCCTGACTTTC CASRLAASSGANVLTF
TRBJ1-3 TRBV10-3 . . TGTGCCATCAGTGTGTCCGGGACTAGTGGAAACACCATATATTTT CAISVSGTSGNTIYF
TRBJ2-3 TRBV7-9 . TRBD2 TGTGCCAGCAGCTTAGTTAGCGGGAAGGATACGCAGTATTTT CASSLVSGKDTQYF
TRBJ1-5 TRBV2 . . TGTGCCAGCAGGGGCGGGGATAGCAATCAGCCCCAGCATTTT CASRGGDSNQPQHF